This TCR beta chain stems from a study of blood T cell repertoires in COVID-19. Whole-study context: Sites across the United States, Italy and Spain contributed samples from acute and convalescent COVID-19. The analysed material was cDNA or gDNA that came from T cells, B-cell-depleted T cells, or PBMCs.

Source study methods: Counts of nucleated cells, estimated from reference gene primer amplification, were obtained. Assay: immunoSEQ multiplex PCR; the TCRdb copy retains only in-frame clones and omits some. V and J calls plus clone size are reproduced from that table; the DNA served to infer D and trimming. Of 250,000 or so clones listed, about 90% were seen once; the top ten hold around 3.3%. The CDR3 runs to 16 residues. Germline loops: CDR1 MNHEY, CDR2 SVGAGI. The V segment lost 2 bases and the J segment 7 bases; nucleotides outside the gene matches: 11. This clonotype was obtained from a man aged 18 to 35 with active or convalescent COVID-19. The specimen was peripheral blood. This chain links TRBV6-5 with TRBJ2-3, with 8 bases identical to TRBD2. CDR3 residues: CASSYSSGVIRNTQYF. In DNA, the CDR3 is TGTGCCAGCAGTTACAGTAGCGGGGTAATTAGGAATACGCAGTATTTT.